Given below is one T cell receptor (beta chain) in context. Its antigen is still unknown. The sample originates from a study of CD4 T cells in relation to SARS-CoV-2 and coronaviruses. Study as a whole: PBMCs were cultured with antigen for nine to ten days before TCR beta sequencing. No peptide or an HIV-1 Nef peptide pool served as negative control.

Data came from immunoSEQ multiplex PCR; TCRdb stores just in-frame clones and leaves some out. In the table there are around 20,000 clones, around 75% of which are singletons. CD4+ T cells from unexposed donors were obtained before the COVID-19 pandemic (2011-2018). CD4+ T cells were isolated from the cells after 10 days of culture. Cells permitting, SARS-CoV-2 S/N and four cold-coronavirus spikes were tested on unexposed-donor CD4+ T cells. Sequencing was done on a sample of CD4+ T cells from PBMCs, cultured in vitro. This clonotype originated in a human donor in good health.

The CDR3 nucleotides read TGCAGCGTTGAAGGCGGGGGGAGCTCCTACAATGAGCAGTTCTTC. As protein: CSVEGGGSSYNEQFF. The chain carries TRBV29-1 and TRBJ2-1, with 8 bases fitting TRBD2. The V gene's germline CDR1 is SQVTM and CDR2 ANQGSEA. This CDR3 comprises 15 residues. The junction had 2 bases not matched to a gene; V was cut back by 1 base and J by 0 bases.